The present T cell receptor beta chain was sequenced within a study of T cells after yellow fever vaccination. A 5'RACE template-switching step, the method used to make TCR cDNA, added a universal primer site and UMIs. TCRdb called the 5' RACE reads again in MiXCR, with one record for every CDR3 protein. The sample records some 300,000 distinct CDR3 sequences, about 11% being singletons. The V gene lost 4 bases and the J gene lost 1 base, with 10 bases spanning the gap. Germline V gene sequence: CDR1 SGHTA, CDR2 FQGNSA. The CDR3 has 14 amino acids. Study-level points and caveats: On re-exposure, the response was weaker but peaked faster, at day 5 versus 15. The presence of abundant clonotypes contaminating from the bulk population was possible in FACS-sorted repertoires.

As for this clonotype: Its cognate antigen is unknown.

The rearrangement joins TRBV7-2 to TRBJ1-2; D gene uncertain. Specimen: CD4+ T cells sorted from PBMCs, collected 45 days after the yellow fever booster vaccination. The TCR sequence derives from a man aged 18 to 29 who received the YFV17D yellow fever vaccine. The CDR3 DNA reads TGTGCCAGCAGCTCCCCGGGCGGTAACTATGGCTACACCTTC. Translating gives CASSSPGGNYGYTF.